This T cell receptor (beta chain) is from a study of Graves' ophthalmopathy and Graves' hyperthyroidism. CDR3 size: 12 residues. CDR1 and CDR2 (germline): SEHNR, FQNEAQ (reference sequence). V was clipped by 5 bases and J by 6 bases, with 11 bases between them. Donors with ophthalmopathy: moderate-to-severe activity, CAS ≥3, NOSPECS ≥4, duration under 3 months. In its sample, this clonotype was seen many times. TCR beta CDR3 amplification used RNA transcripts. First-round RT-PCR employed HTBI primers, with a second-round multiplex PCR after it. TCRdb analysed the multiplex PCR reads with MiXCR anew, one entry per CDR3 protein. Of over 650,000 distinct CDR3 sequences detected, about 40% appear once; the ten largest clones hold 3.3%.

Sequences were obtained from peripheral blood. This rearrangement joins TRBV7-9 to TRBJ2-7, with D hard to call. This receptor was obtained from an adult man with Graves' ophthalmopathy. The CDR3 loop reads CASSPRVPEQYF. The DNA for the CDR3 is TGTGCCAGCAGCCCCCGGGTGCCCGAGCAGTACTTC.